This T cell receptor (beta chain) is drawn from a study of blood T cell repertoires in COVID-19. For the study at large: The analysed material was cDNA or gDNA that came from T cells, B-cell-depleted T cells, or PBMCs.

Germline lookup yields CDR1 SGHRS and CDR2 YFSETQ. Trimming took 4 bases from V and 14 from J; bases not matched to a gene: 14. CDR3 length equals 14 residues. Authors' methods: Cell counts per sample came from amplifying reference gene primers. TCRdb's copy holds only in-frame clones and misses some; the assay was immunoSEQ multiplex PCR. V, J and clone size were drawn from that table, and D and trimming were deduced from the DNA. This sample has about 80,000 clones; about 88% occur once, and the top ten carry around 10%. The rearrangement joins TRBV5-1 to TRBJ1-4; 7 bases align to TRBD1. The clonotype originates from a man between 65 and 79 years old with active or convalescent COVID-19. The sample comprised peripheral blood. The CDR3 sequence: CASSAGTEGTLLFF. The CDR3 nucleotides are TGCGCCAGCAGCGCTGGGACAGAGGGAACTCTCCTGTTTTTT. The entire variable domain, with the rest obtained from reference TRBV5-1 and TRBJ1-4, is as follows: KAGVTQTPRYLIKTRGQQVTLSCSPISGHRSVSWYQQTPGQGLQFLFEYFSETQRNKGNFPGRFSGRQFSNSRSEMNVSTLELGDSALYLCASSAGTEGTLLFFGSGTQLSVL.